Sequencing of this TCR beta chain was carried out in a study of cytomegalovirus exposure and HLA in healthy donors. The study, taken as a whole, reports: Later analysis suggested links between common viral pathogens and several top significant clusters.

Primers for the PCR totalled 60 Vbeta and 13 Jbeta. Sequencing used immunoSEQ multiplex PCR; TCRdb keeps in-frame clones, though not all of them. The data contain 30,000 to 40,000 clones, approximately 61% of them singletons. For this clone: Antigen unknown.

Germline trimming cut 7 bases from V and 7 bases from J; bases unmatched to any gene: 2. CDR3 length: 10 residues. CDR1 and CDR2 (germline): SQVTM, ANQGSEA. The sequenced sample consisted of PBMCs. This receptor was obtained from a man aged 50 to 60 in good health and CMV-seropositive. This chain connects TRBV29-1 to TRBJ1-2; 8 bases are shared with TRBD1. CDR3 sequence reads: CSGGTGGYTF. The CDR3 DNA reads TGCAGCGGAGGGACAGGTGGCTACACCTTC.